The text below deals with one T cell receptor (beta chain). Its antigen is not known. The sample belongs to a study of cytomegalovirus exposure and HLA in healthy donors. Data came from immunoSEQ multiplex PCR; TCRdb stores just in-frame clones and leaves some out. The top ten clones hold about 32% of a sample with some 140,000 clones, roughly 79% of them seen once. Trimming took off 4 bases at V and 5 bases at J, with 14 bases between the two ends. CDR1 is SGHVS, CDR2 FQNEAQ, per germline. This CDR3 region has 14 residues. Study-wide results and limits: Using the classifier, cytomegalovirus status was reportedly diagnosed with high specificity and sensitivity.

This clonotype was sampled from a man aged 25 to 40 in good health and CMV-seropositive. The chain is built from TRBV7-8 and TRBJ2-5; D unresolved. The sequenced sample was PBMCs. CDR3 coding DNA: TGTGCCAGCAGCTCCCGAAGAAGCGATGAGACCCAGTACTTC. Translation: CASSSRRSDETQYF. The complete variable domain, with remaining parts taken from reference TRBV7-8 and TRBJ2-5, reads GAGVSQSPRYKVAKRGQDVALRCDPISGHVSLFWYQQALGQGPEFLTYFQNEAQLDKSGLPSDRFFAERPEGSVSTLKIQRTQQEDSAVYLCASSSRRSDETQYFGPGTRLLVL.